The 14 T cell receptor beta chains in this list originate from one sample, sequenced in a study of vaccination and CD4 T cells after COVID-19 (dated by TCRdb to about 2022). Libraries came from PCR. Sequencing was performed on an Illumina iSeq 100. Through fastp at Q25 and MiXCR, TCRdb rebuilt clones from the public reads, retaining in-frame beta chains. One record per CDR3 amino acid sequence lists the most common genes and DNA. This sample lists 15,000 to 20,000 distinct CDR3 sequences; just over 60% were detected once. Clones ranked in the top ten supply 0.95% to 1.2% of the sample. The material was CD4+ T cells from blood, obtained after SARS-CoV-2 vaccination. The receptors shown here come from a human donor who had recovered from COVID-19.

This CDR3 reads CASSKWGGNTEAFF. The CDR3 coding sequence is TGTGCCAGCAGCAAGTGGGGGGGGAACACTGAAGCTTTCTTT. The V gene is TRBV6-1, the J gene TRBJ1-1, with D maybe TRBD1 (5 bases). The V gene lost 6 bases and the J gene lost 1 base, with 12 bases spanning the gap. Germline loops: CDR1 MNHNS, CDR2 SASEGT. CDR3 length: 14 residues.

The gene calls are TRBV5-4 and TRBJ2-2; no clear D gene. Germline V lookup: CDR1 SGHNT, CDR2 YYREEE (reference sequence). This CDR3 region has 13 residues. V lost 0 bases and J lost 7, with 7 bases in between. CDR3 residues: CASSLDGGGELFF. CDR3 bases: TGTGCCAGCAGCTTGGATGGTGGCGGGGAGCTGTTTTTT.

A few counts support this clonotype. V is TRBV20-1 and J is TRBJ2-3; TRBD2 matches at 12 bases. CDR1 DFQATT and CDR2 SNEGSKA come from the germline V gene (reference sequence). Trimming took 0 bases from V and 1 from J; bases not matched to a gene: 8. This CDR3 contains 18 residues. The CDR3 coding sequence is TGCAGTGCTAGAGATTCTAGCGGGAGGGCCTCAGGCACAGATACGCAGTATTTT. Protein sequence: CSARDSSGRASGTDTQYF.

This chain connects TRBV28 to TRBJ1-5; unclear D gene. The length of the CDR3 is 12 residues. The germline gives CDR1 MDHEN, CDR2 SYDVKM. Trimming removed 6 bases at V and 0 bases at J, with 3 bases between. The CDR3 region is CASRYSNQPQHF. The CDR3 coding sequence is TGTGCCAGCAGGTATAGCAATCAGCCCCAGCATTTT. The complete variable domain, with remaining parts taken from reference TRBV28 and TRBJ1-5, reads DVKVTQSSRYLVKRTGEKVFLECVQDMDHENMFWYRQDPGLGLRLIYFSYDVKMKEKGDIPEGYSVSREKKERFSLILESASTNQTSMYLCASRYSNQPQHFGDGTRLSIL.

V and J are TRBV20-1 and TRBJ2-7, with D possibly TRBD2 on 7 matching bases. CDR3 length: 14 amino acids. Germline loops: CDR1 DFQATT, CDR2 SNEGSKA (reference sequence). Trimming removed 6 bases from V and 5 bases from J, with 20 bases in between. CDR3 in DNA: TGCAGTGCAAAACTTCGGGGGGCGCGAAACGAGCAGTACTTC. This translates into CSAKLRGARNEQYF.

The V call is TRBV12-3 or TRBV12-4, the J call TRBJ1-5; D is undetermined. CDR3 length equals 13 residues. V shed 0 bases and J shed 6 bases, with 6 bases lying between them. The CDR3 nucleotides are TGTGCCAGCAGTTTAGCCCCTTTTCAGCCCCAGCATTTT. Translation: CASSLAPFQPQHF.

V gene TRBV5-1 combines with J gene TRBJ2-5; D call uncertain. The CDR3 runs 16 residues. CDR1 and CDR2 from the germline V gene are SGHRS and YFSETQ. V lost 2 bases, J lost 1 base, and 15 bases lay in between. CDR3 protein: CASSLGPVNRQETQYF. DNA of the CDR3: TGCGCCAGCAGCTTAGGCCCAGTGAACCGCCAAGAGACCCAGTACTTC.

The J gene is TRBJ2-5, the V gene TRBV20-1; D possibly corresponds to TRBD2 (5 bases). Germline V lookup: CDR1 DFQATT, CDR2 SNEGSKA (reference sequence). There are 15 residues in the CDR3. Trimming took 5 bases from V and 2 from J, leaving 18 bases between them. CDR3 bases: TGCAGTGCTCTACTGAAGGACTCGATTCAAGAGACCCAGTACTTC. It yields the protein CSALLKDSIQETQYF.

The gene calls are TRBV27 and TRBJ2-3; 10 bases map to TRBD2. CDR1 and CDR2 from the germline V gene are MNHEY and SMNVEV (reference sequence). Trimming at V came to 3 bases and at J to 3 bases, leaving 12 bases not matched to a gene. The CDR3 has 18 amino acids. CDR3 residues: CASSLRPPLAGVTDTQYF. The CDR3 bases are TGTGCCAGCAGTTTGAGGCCCCCCCTAGCGGGAGTGACAGATACGCAGTATTTT.

The chain uses TRBV28 and TRBJ1-5; D is perhaps TRBD1 (6 bases). The CDR3 loop spans 16 amino acids. The ends were cut back, 3 bases at V and 5 bases at J, with 17 bases in the middle. Germline loops: CDR1 MDHEN, CDR2 SYDVKM. CDR3 protein: CASSFGGRGAHQPQHF. As DNA, the CDR3 is TGTGCCAGCAGTTTTGGGGGGCGCGGGGCTCATCAGCCCCAGCATTTT.

The gene calls are TRBV5-4 and TRBJ1-3; TRBD1 agrees at 7 bases. Per germline, CDR1 SGHNT and CDR2 YYREEE (reference sequence). CDR3 length: 15 residues. With 4 bases clipped from V and 1 base from J, the junction kept 5 bases outside the gene matches. CDR3 sequence reads: CASSRTGESGNTIYF. The CDR3 DNA follows: TGTGCCAGCAGCCGAACAGGGGAATCTGGAAACACCATATATTTT.

This clonotype was counted a few times. The chain recombines TRBV20-1 with TRBJ2-5; 7 positions agree with TRBD2. CDR1 and CDR2 from the germline V gene are DFQATT and SNEGSKA (reference sequence). Trimming removed 6 bases from V and 7 bases from J; junction bases left unmatched: 11. This CDR3 contains 13 residues. This CDR3 is CSARSGDPRTQYF. CDR3 coding DNA: TGCAGTGCCAGAAGCGGGGACCCAAGGACCCAGTACTTC.

This rearrangement joins TRBV7-2 to TRBJ2-3; 10 nucleotides line up with TRBD2. Germline CDR1 SGHTA, CDR2 FQGNSA. The V and J ends lost 6 bases and 4 bases, in that order; junction bases with no gene match: 4. This CDR3 is 14 amino acids long. In DNA, the CDR3 is TGTGCCAGCAGGCCCGGGACTAGCGCAGATACGCAGTATTTT. Encoded protein: CASRPGTSADTQYF.

The chain employs TRBV27 and TRBJ1-2; 9 bases map to TRBD1. The CDR3 is 17 residues long. Germline assignment: CDR1 MNHEY and CDR2 SMNVEV (reference sequence). The V gene end was trimmed by 1 base and the J gene end by 5 bases; junction bases not matched to a gene: 11. The CDR3 here is CASSLYGDRDRWYGYTF. CDR3 nucleotides: TGTGCCAGCAGTTTATATGGGGACAGGGATCGTTGGTATGGCTACACCTTC.